These T cell receptor beta chains were read from a single sample in a study of blood T cell repertoires in COVID-19. Profiled with immunoSEQ multiplex PCR; TCRdb holds only in-frame clones, not every one. Counted here are approximately 250,000 clones, about 86% occurring once; the ten biggest clones make up roughly 2%. The sample taken for sequencing was peripheral blood. All receptors come from a man younger than 40 with active or convalescent COVID-19. Both conserved end residues are part of each CDR3. The D gene is left open where the match is weak. Clone size is shown for a subset of rows, as once, few, many or a class of expanded clone.

v_gene	abundance	d_gene	j_gene	CDR3nt	CDR3aa
TRBV11-2	.	TRBD2	TRBJ2-5	TGTGCCAGCAGCATGTTAGCGGGGGGGCCCGAGACCCAGTACTTC	CASSMLAGGPETQYF
TRBV10-1	.	.	TRBJ2-7	TGCGCCAGCAGTGAGTCGGCAAGTGGCGAGCAGTACTTC	CASSESASGEQYF
TRBV7-9	.	TRBD1	TRBJ1-2	TGTGCCAGCAGCTCTCAGGGGGCGGAGGGCTACACCTTC	CASSSQGAEGYTF
TRBV9	.	TRBD2	TRBJ2-2	TGTGCCAGCAGCTTAAGTCCCTCTGGACTAGCGGGGGGGCTCGCCGGGGAGCTGTTTTTT	CASSLSPSGLAGGLAGELFF
TRBV9	.	TRBD2	TRBJ2-5	TGTGCCAGCAGCGTAGGACTAGCGGGGGAAGAGACCCAGTACTTC	CASSVGLAGEETQYF
TRBV7-8	.	.	TRBJ2-7	TGTGCCAGCAGCAGGCGGGACCCCGCCTACGAGCAGTACTTC	CASSRRDPAYEQYF
TRBV7-2	.	TRBD1	TRBJ1-4	TGTGCCAGCAGCTTAGAGGGGGCATCGGCTGAAAAACTGTTTTTT	CASSLEGASAEKLFF
TRBV3-1/TRBV3-2	.	TRBD2	TRBJ2-3	TGTGCCAGCAGCCGACGGGGCGAGCGGGGGGGCCGAGATACGCAGTATTTT	CASSRRGERGGRDTQYF
TRBV20-1	.	TRBD2	TRBJ2-7	TGCAGTGCTAGTAAGGGGGTTCAAATCGGACTAGCGAGTTACGAGCAGTACTTC	CSASKGVQIGLASYEQYF
TRBV9	.	.	TRBJ2-1	TGTGCCAGCAGCATATGGGACACCGGGGATGAGCAGTTCTTC	CASSIWDTGDEQFF
TRBV19	.	.	TRBJ1-2	TGTGCCAGTAGTATAGATCTTGGTGGAGGTTCCTACTATGGCTACACCTTC	CASSIDLGGGSYYGYTF
TRBV30	.	.	TRBJ2-1	TGTGCCTGGAGCCTACTCACAGGGCGTAATGAGCAGTTCTTC	CAWSLLTGRNEQFF
TRBV5-1	.	.	TRBJ1-2	TGCGCCAGCAGCTTGGGGGCAGCTCTTCCTAATCATGGCTACACCTTC	CASSLGAALPNHGYTF
TRBV6-5	.	.	TRBJ1-4	TGTGCCAGCAGTTTCTTTGGTCGGACACCGGATGAAAAACTGTTTTTT	CASSFFGRTPDEKLFF
TRBV19	.	.	TRBJ2-2	TGTGCCAGCGCGTACACCGGGGAGCTGTTTTTT	CASAYTGELFF
TRBV29-1	.	TRBD1	TRBJ1-1	TGCAGCGCCGGGGACAGTCAGAACACTGAAGCTTTCTTT	CSAGDSQNTEAFF
TRBV20-1	.	.	TRBJ2-3	TGCAGTGCTAGTTTGGGGGGTGTCGCAGATACGCAGTATTTT	CSASLGGVADTQYF
TRBV5-4	.	TRBD1	TRBJ1-1	TGTGCCAGCAGCTTAGACGACCAGGGGGACACTGAAGCTTTCTTT	CASSLDDQGDTEAFF
TRBV11-3	once	.	TRBJ2-1	TGTGCCAGCAGCTTAAGTCTAGCTAGGTACAATGAGCAGTTCTTC	CASSLSLARYNEQFF
TRBV27	.	.	TRBJ1-3	TGTGCCAGCAGTGTGACAGATAATCCTGGAAACACCATATATTTT	CASSVTDNPGNTIYF
TRBV6-5	.	.	TRBJ2-7	TGTGCCAGCAGTTACTCAGGAAGGGGTTGGTACGAGCAGTACTTC	CASSYSGRGWYEQYF
TRBV2	.	TRBD2	TRBJ2-3	TGTGCCAGCAGAGTAGGCGGGAGCACGCAGTATTTT	CASRVGGSTQYF
TRBV3-1/TRBV3-2	.	.	TRBJ1-2	TGTGCCAGCAGCCATGAGCGCGGGCAGAAGCTTTATACCGCTAACTATGGCTACACCTTC	CASSHERGQKLYTANYGYTF
TRBV4-3	.	.	TRBJ2-3	TGCGCCAGCAGCTCAGGGACAGATACGCAGTATTTT	CASSSGTDTQYF
TRBV14	.	TRBD2	TRBJ2-2	TGTGCCAGCAGCCAAAACCAGCGGGGGCTCTCCATCGGGGAGCTGTTTTTT	CASSQNQRGLSIGELFF
TRBV7-9	.	TRBD1	TRBJ1-3	TGTGCCAGCACGGCGGGGACAGTGACTGCTGGAAACACCATATATTTT	CASTAGTVTAGNTIYF
TRBV11-2	.	.	TRBJ1-5	TGTGCCAGCAGCTTAGTTTCAGGATATAGCAATCAGCCCCAGCATTTT	CASSLVSGYSNQPQHF
TRBV14	.	.	TRBJ1-2	TGTGCCAGCAGCCTTACAGGATTCTATGGCTACACCTTC	CASSLTGFYGYTF